A single T cell receptor beta chain is shown here with its context. Its antigen is currently unknown. This CDR3 is 14 amino acids long. CDR1 is PRHDT, CDR2 FYEKMQ, per germline (reference sequence). Unmatched junction bases numbered 3, after V lost 2 bases and J lost 6 bases. The data stem from a study of OX40 agonist ivuxolimab in advanced cancers. Study summary: Intravenous ivuxolimab was administered to patients every 2 weeks at 0.01 to 10 mg/kg. Study-level results: Clonal expansion by week 6 occurred in CD4+ and CD8+ blood T cells (at 0.1 to 3.0 mg/kg). Expanded clones tended on average to be more numerous among CD8+ T cells than CD4+.

Sequencing was performed with immunoSEQ multiplex PCR; in TCRdb, only in-frame clones are kept and a portion is missing. The sample gives tens of thousands of clones, 90% of which show up once; about 0.35% is in the top ten. The chain combines TRBV13 with TRBJ1-5; 8 bases are shared with TRBD1. Sequencing used CD4+ or CD8+ T cells sorted from blood, obtained in a trial of the OX40 agonist ivuxolimab. This receptor was taken from an adult with an advanced solid tumor such as melanoma, head and neck, liver or kidney cancer. The chain's CDR3 is CASSLQGAGQPQHF. The CDR3 bases are TGTGCCAGCAGCTTACAGGGGGCAGGTCAGCCCCAGCATTTT.